This TCR beta chain was identified in a study of blood T cell repertoires in COVID-19. Overall study context: The United States, Italy and Spain provided the acute and convalescent COVID-19 samples. Sources were T cells, B-cell-depleted T cells, or PBMCs; the material itself was cDNA or gDNA.

The CDR3 spans 13 residues. The germline V gene encodes CDR1 KGHDR and CDR2 SFDVKD. V lost 5 bases and J lost 7, with 11 bases in between. The repertoire was sequenced with immunoSEQ multiplex PCR; TCRdb's copy has only in-frame clones and lacks some. The table has about 280,000 clones, roughly 87% seen once. The TCR was taken from a human donor in a cohort sampled during active COVID-19. Sequenced input: peripheral blood. The V gene is TRBV24-1, the J gene TRBJ2-4; the D is unclear. The CDR3 loop is CATSGSPGNIQYF. CDR3 coding DNA: TGTGCCACCAGTGGATCCCCGGGTAACATTCAGTACTTC.